This TCR beta chain came from a study of blood T cell repertoires in COVID-19. Using immunoSEQ multiplex PCR, the repertoire was profiled, and TCRdb retains in-frame clones only, with some absent. Of some 180,000 clones listed, 75% to 85% were seen once; the top ten hold about 12%. The V and J ends lost 5 bases and 2 bases, in that order; junction bases with no gene match: 11. Germline lookup yields CDR1 LNHDA and CDR2 SQIVND (reference sequence). This CDR3 is 18 amino acids long. This clone was recorded only once. V and J are TRBV19 and TRBJ2-7, with 14 bases fitting TRBD2. Source material: peripheral blood. The clonotype comes from a human donor in a cohort sampled during active COVID-19. CDR3 region: CASSVPTGLAGEPYEQYF. Here the CDR3 DNA reads TGTGCCAGTAGTGTACCCACGGGACTAGCGGGAGAACCCTACGAGCAGTACTTC.